This TCR beta chain emerged from a study of PD-1 blockade in classical Hodgkin lymphoma. General study results and limits: By C4D1 there was a significant rise in CD4+ TCR diversity but not in CD8+ TCR diversity. Newly diagnosed patients were reported to exhibit reduced baseline TCR diversity relative to healthy donors.

A word on this clone: Its antigen is unknown.

Using immunoSEQ multiplex PCR, the repertoire was profiled, and TCRdb retains in-frame clones only, with some absent. The table records about 97,000 clones, over 70% of them present only once. Germline values: CDR1 MNHEY, CDR2 SMNVEV (reference sequence). V was clipped by 8 bases and J by 5 bases; unmatched bases: 6. The CDR3 sequence is 13 residues long. Brentuximab vedotin exposure varied among the patients, all of whom had relapsed after autologous stem cell transplantation. The receptor was isolated from a human donor with classical Hodgkin lymphoma. The chain carries TRBV27 and TRBJ2-7, with TRBD1 identical over 10 bases. This material consisted of peripheral blood mononuclear cells (PBMCs), taken at baseline. The CDR3 DNA reads as TGTGCCAGCGGCAGGGACAGGGGACACGAGCAGTACTTC. Translation: CASGRDRGHEQYF.